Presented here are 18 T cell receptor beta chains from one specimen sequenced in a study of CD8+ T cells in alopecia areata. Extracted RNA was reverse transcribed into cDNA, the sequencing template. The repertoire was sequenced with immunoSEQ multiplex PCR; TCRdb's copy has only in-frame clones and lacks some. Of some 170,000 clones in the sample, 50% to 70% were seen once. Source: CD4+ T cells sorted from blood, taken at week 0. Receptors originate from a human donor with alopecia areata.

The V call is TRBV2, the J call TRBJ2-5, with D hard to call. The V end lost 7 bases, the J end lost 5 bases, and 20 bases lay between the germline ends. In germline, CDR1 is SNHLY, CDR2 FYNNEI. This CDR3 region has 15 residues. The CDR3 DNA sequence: TGTGCCAGCAAAACTACGGCAATAACTACGGAGACCCAGTACTTC. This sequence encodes CASKTTAITTETQYF.

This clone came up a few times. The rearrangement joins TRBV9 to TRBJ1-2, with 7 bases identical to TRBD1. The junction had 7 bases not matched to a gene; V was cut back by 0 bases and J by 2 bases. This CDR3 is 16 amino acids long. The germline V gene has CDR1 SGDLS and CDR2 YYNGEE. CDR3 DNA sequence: TGTGCCAGCAGCGTAGATTTCCAGACAGGGAACTATGGCTACACCTTC. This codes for CASSVDFQTGNYGYTF.

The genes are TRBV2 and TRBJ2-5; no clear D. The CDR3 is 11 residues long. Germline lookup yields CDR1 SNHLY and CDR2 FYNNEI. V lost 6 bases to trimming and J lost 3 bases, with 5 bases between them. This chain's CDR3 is CASSGEETQYF. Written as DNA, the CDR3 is TGTGCCAGCAGCGGTGAAGAGACCCAGTACTTC. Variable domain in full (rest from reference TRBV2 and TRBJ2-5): EPEVTQTPSHQVTQMGQEVILRCVPISNHLYFYWYRQILGQKVEFLVSFYNNEISEKSEIFDDQFSVERPDGSNFTLKIRSTKLEDSAMYFCASSGEETQYFGPGTRLLVL.

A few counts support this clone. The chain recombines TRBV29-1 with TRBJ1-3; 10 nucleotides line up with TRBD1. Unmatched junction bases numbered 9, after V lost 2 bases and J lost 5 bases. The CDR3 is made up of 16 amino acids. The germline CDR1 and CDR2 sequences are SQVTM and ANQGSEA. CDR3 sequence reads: CSVEPYRDRGRNTIYF. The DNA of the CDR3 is TGCAGCGTTGAACCATACCGGGACAGGGGAAGAAACACCATATATTTT.

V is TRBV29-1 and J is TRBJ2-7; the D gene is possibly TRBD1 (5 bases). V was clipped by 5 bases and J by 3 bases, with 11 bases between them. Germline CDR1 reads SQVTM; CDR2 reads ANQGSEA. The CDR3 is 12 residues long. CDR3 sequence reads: CSVQTAFYEQYF. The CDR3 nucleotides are TGCAGCGTTCAGACAGCGTTCTACGAGCAGTACTTC.

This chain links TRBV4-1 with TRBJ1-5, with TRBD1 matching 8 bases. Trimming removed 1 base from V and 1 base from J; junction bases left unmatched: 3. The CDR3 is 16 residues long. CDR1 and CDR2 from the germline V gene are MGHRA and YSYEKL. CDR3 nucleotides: TGCGCCAGCAGCCAAGGGACAGGGCCAAGCAATCAGCCCCAGCATTTT. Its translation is CASSQGTGPSNQPQHF.

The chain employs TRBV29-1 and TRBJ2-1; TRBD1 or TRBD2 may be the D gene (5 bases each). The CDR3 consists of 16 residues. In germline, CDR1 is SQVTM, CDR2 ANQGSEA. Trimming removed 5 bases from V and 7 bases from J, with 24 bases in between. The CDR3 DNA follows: TGCAGCGTTCCGACCGCCGGGACGCAGGGCAGGAATGAGCAGTTCTTC. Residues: CSVPTAGTQGRNEQFF.

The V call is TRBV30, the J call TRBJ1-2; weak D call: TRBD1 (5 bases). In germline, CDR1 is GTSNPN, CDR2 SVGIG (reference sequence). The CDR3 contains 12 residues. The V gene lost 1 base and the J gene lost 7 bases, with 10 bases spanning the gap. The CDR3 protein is CAWSAGLGGYTF. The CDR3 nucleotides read TGTGCCTGGAGTGCGGGACTCGGTGGCTACACCTTC.

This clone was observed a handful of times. CDR3 in amino acids: CASSTYRGTEAFF. In DNA, the CDR3 is TGTGCCAGCTCAACCTACAGGGGCACTGAAGCTTTCTTT. The rearrangement links TRBV18 to TRBJ1-1; 7 positions agree with TRBD1. V lost 5 bases, J lost 4 bases, and 4 bases stayed unmatched. The CDR3 length is 13 residues. Germline values: CDR1 KGHSH, CDR2 LQKENI.

The CDR3 DNA sequence: TGCAGCGTTGAGGTCAACTATGGCTACACCTTC. Its protein product is CSVEVNYGYTF. The gene calls are TRBV29-1 and TRBJ1-2; D is uncertain. There are 11 residues in the CDR3. Trimming took 3 bases from V and 2 from J, leaving 4 bases between them. Germline-derived CDR1 and CDR2 are SQVTM and ANQGSEA.

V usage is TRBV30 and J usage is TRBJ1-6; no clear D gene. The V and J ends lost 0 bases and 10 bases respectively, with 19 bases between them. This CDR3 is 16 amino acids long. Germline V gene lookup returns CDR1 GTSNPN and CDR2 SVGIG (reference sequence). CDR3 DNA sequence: TGTGCCTGGAGTGTAGCAGGTGGAGGGAGCGGGTCACCCCTCCACTTT. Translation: CAWSVAGGGSGSPLHF. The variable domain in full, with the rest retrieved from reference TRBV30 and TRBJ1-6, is SQTIHQWPATLVQPVGSPLSLECTVEGTSNPNLYWYRQAAGRGLQLLFYSVGIGQISSEVPQNLSASRPQDRQFILSSKKLLLSDSGFYLCAWSVAGGGSGSPLHFGNGTRLTVT.

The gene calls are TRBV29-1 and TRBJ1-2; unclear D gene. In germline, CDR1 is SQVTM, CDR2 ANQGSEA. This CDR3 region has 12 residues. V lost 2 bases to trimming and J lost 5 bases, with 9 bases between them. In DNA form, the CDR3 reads TGCAGCGTTGAACCGGCGGCATATGGCTACACCTTC. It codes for CSVEPAAYGYTF.

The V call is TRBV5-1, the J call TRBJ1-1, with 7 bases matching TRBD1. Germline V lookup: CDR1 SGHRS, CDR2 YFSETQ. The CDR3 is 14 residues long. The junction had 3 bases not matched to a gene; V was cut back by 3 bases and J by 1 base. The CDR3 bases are TGCGCCAGCAGCTGGGACAGTGCGAACACTGAAGCTTTCTTT. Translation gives CASSWDSANTEAFF.

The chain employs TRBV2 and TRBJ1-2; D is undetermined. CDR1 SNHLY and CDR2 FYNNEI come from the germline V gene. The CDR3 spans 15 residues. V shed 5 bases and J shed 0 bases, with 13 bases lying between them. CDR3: CASSPQEGSNYGYTF. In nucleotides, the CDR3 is TGTGCCAGCAGTCCTCAAGAGGGTTCTAACTATGGCTACACCTTC.

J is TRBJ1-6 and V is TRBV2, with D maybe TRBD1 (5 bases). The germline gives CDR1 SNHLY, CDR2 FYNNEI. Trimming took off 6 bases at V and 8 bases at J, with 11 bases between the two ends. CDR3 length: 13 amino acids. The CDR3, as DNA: TGTGCCAGCAGGGGGCAGATAGATTCACCCCTCCACTTT. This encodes CASRGQIDSPLHF. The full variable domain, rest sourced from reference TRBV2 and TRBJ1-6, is EPEVTQTPSHQVTQMGQEVILRCVPISNHLYFYWYRQILGQKVEFLVSFYNNEISEKSEIFDDQFSVERPDGSNFTLKIRSTKLEDSAMYFCASRGQIDSPLHFGNGTRLTVT.

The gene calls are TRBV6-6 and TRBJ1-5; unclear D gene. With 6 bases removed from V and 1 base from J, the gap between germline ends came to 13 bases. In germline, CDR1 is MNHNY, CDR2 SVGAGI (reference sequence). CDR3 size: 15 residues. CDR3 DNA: TGTGCCAGCAGCGAGCAAGGGAGGAGCAATCAGCCCCAGCATTTT. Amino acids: CASSEQGRSNQPQHF.

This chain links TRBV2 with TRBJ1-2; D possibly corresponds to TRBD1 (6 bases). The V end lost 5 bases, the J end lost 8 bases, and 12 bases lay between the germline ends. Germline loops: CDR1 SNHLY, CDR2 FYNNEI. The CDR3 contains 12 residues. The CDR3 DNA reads TGTGCCAGCAGTTACGGCGGGGGCGGCTACACCTTC. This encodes CASSYGGGGYTF.

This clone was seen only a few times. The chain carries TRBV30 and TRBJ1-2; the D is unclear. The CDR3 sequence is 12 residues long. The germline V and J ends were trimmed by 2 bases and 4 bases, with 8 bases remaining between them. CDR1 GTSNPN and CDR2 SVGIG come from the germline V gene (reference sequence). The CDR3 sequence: CAWSIQSYGYTF. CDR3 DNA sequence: TGTGCCTGGAGTATCCAGAGCTATGGCTACACCTTC.